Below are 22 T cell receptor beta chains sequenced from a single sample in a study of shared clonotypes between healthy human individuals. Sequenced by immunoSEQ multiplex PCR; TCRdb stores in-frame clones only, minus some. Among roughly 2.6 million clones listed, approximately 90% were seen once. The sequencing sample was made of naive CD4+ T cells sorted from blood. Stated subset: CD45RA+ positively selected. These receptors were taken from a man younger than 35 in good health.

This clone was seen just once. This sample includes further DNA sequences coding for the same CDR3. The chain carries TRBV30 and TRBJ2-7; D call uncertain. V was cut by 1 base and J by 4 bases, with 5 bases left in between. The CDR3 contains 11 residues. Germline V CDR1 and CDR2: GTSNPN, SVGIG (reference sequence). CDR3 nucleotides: TGTGCCTGGAGTGCGGTGTACGAGCAGTACTTC. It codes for CAWSAVYEQYF.

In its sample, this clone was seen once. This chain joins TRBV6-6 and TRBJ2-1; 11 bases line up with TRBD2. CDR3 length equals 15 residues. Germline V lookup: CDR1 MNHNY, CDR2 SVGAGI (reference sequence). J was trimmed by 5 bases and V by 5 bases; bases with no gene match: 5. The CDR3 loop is CASSLLAGGNNEQFF. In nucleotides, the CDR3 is TGTGCCAGCAGTCTGCTAGCGGGGGGTAACAATGAGCAGTTCTTC.

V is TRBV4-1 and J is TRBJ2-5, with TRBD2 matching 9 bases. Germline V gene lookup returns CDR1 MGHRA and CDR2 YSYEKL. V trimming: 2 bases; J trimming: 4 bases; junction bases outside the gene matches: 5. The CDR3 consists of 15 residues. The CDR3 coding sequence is TGCGCCAGCAGCCAACCGGGACTAGCCCCAGAGACCCAGTACTTC. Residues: CASSQPGLAPETQYF.

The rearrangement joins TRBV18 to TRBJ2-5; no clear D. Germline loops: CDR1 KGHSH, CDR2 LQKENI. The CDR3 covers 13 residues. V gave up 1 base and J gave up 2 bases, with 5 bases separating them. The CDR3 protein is CASSPQQQETQYF. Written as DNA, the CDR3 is TGTGCCAGCTCACCACAACAGCAAGAGACCCAGTACTTC. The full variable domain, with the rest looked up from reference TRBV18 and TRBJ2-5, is NAGVMQNPRHLVRRRGQEARLRCSPMKGHSHVYWYRQLPEEGLKFMVYLQKENIIDESGMPKERFSAEFPKEGPSILRIQQVVRGDSAAYFCASSPQQQETQYFGPGTRLLVL.

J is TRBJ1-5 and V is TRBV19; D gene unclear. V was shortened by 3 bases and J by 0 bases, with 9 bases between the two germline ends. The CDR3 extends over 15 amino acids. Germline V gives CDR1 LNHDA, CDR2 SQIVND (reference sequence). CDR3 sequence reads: CASSMRADSNQPQHF. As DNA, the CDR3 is TGTGCCAGTAGTATGCGGGCAGATAGCAATCAGCCCCAGCATTTT.

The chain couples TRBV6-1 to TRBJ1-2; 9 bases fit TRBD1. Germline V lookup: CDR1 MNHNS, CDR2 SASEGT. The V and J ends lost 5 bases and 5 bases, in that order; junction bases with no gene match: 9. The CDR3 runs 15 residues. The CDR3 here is CASSNIRGQGYGYTF. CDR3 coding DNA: TGTGCCAGCAGTAACATTCGGGGACAGGGTTATGGCTACACCTTC.

The chain's CDR3 is CASSSGTFFTDTQYF. The DNA of the CDR3 is TGTGCCAGCAGCTCCGGGACATTCTTTACAGATACGCAGTATTTT. The rearrangement links TRBV5-6 to TRBJ2-3, with D tentatively TRBD1 (6 bases). The V end lost 3 bases, the J end lost 3 bases, and 14 bases lay between the germline ends. This CDR3 is built from 15 residues. The germline CDR1 and CDR2 sequences are SGHDT and YYEEEE.

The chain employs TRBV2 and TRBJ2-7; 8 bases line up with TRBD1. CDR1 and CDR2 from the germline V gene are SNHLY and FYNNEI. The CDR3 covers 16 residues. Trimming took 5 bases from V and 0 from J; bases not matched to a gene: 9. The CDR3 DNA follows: TGTGCCAGCAGTCTAGGCCGGGACAGGTACTCCTACGAGCAGTACTTC. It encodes CASSLGRDRYSYEQYF.

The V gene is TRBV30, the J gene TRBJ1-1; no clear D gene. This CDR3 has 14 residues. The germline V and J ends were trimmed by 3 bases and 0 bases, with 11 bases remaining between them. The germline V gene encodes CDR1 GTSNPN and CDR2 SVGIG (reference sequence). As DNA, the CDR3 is TGTGCCTGGAGGGCTTGGAATCTGAACACTGAAGCTTTCTTT. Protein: CAWRAWNLNTEAFF.

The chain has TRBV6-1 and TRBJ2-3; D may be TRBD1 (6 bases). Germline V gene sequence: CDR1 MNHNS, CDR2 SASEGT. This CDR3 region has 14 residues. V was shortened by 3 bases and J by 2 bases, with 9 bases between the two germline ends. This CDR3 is CASSDGQYTDTQYF. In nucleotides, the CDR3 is TGTGCCAGCAGTGACGGACAGTACACAGATACGCAGTATTTT.

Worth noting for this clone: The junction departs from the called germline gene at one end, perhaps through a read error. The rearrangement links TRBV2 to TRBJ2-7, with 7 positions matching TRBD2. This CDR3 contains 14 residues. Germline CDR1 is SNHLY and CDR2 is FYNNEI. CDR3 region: CASSESGGSYKQYF. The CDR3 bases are TGTGCCAGCAGTGAATCCGGCGGGAGCTACAAGCAGTACTTC.

In DNA, the CDR3 is TGCGCCAGCAGATACCTGGGAGCAGGGGCGATCGATGAGCAGTTCTTC. This codes for CASRYLGAGAIDEQFF. V usage is TRBV5-1 and J usage is TRBJ2-1, with D perhaps TRBD1 (6 bases). Trimming cost V 5 bases and J 8 bases, with 23 bases left between them. Germline-derived CDR1 and CDR2 are SGHRS and YFSETQ. The CDR3 runs to 16 residues.

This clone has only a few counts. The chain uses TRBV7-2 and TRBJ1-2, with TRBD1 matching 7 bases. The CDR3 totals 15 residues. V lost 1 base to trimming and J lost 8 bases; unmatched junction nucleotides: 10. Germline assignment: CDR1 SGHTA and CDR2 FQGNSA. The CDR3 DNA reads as TGTGCCAGCAGCTTAGTGTCGACAGGGACGCAAGGCTACACCTTC. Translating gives CASSLVSTGTQGYTF.

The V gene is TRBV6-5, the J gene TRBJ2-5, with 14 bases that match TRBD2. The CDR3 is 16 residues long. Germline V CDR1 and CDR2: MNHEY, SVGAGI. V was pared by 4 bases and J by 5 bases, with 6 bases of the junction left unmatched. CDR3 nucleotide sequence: TGTGCCAGCAGTTCCAAAAGGACTAGCGGGGGGGAGACCCAGTACTTC. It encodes CASSSKRTSGGETQYF.

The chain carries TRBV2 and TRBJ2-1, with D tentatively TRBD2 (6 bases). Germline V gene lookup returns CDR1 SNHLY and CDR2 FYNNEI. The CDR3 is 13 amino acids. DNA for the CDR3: TGTGCTCGGGGGAAGGGCTCCTACAATGAGCAGTTCTTC. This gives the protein CARGKGSYNEQFF.

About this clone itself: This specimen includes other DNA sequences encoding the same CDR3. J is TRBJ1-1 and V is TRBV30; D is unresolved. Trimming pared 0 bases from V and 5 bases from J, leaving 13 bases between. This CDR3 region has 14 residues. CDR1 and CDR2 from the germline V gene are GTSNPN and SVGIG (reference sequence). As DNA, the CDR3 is TGTGCCTGGAGTGTGATCGGGGTAGGGACTGAAGCTTTCTTT. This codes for CAWSVIGVGTEAFF.

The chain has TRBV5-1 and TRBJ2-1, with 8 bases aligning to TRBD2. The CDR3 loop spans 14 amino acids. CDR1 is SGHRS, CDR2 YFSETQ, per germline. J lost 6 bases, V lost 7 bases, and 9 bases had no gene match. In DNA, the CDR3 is TGCGCCAGCGTAGCGGGGACGGTTGGCAATGAGCAGTTCTTC. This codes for CASVAGTVGNEQFF.

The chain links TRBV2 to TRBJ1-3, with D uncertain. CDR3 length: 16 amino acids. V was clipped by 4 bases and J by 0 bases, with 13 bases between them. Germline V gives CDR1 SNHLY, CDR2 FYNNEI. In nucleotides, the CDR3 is TGTGCCAGCAGTGTTGGACTCTTCAGCTCTGGAAACACCATATATTTT. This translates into CASSVGLFSSGNTIYF. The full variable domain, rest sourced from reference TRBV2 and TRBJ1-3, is EPEVTQTPSHQVTQMGQEVILRCVPISNHLYFYWYRQILGQKVEFLVSFYNNEISEKSEIFDDQFSVERPDGSNFTLKIRSTKLEDSAMYFCASSVGLFSSGNTIYFGEGSWLTVV.

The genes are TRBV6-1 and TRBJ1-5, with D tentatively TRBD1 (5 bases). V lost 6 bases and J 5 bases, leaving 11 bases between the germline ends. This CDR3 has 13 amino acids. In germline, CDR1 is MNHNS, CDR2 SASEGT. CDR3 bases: TGTGCCAGCAGCCAGATGGGGGATCAGCCCCAGCATTTT. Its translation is CASSQMGDQPQHF.

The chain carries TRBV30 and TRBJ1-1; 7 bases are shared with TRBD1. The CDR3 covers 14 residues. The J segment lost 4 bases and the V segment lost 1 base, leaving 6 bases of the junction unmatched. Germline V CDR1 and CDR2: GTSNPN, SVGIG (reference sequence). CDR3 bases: TGTGCCTGGAGTGGCAGGGGGACTATCACTGAAGCTTTCTTT. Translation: CAWSGRGTITEAFF.

The CDR3 region has the DNA TGTGCCAGCAGCTTAGCTTCTGGGACAGGGAAGCAGTTCTTC. This codes for CASSLASGTGKQFF. The chain has TRBV7-9 and TRBJ2-1; 9 bases agree with TRBD1. The trim removed 0 bases at V and 11 bases at J, leaving 5 bases unmatched. The germline CDR1 and CDR2 sequences are SEHNR and FQNEAQ (reference sequence). The CDR3 has 14 amino acids.

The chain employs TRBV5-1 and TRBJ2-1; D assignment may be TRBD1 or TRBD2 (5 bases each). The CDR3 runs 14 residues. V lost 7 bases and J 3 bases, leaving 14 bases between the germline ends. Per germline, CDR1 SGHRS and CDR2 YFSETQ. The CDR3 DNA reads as TGCGCCAGCTGGGGCGGCGGGCACTACAATGAGCAGTTCTTC. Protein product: CASWGGGHYNEQFF.